The present T cell receptor (beta chain) was sequenced within a study of Ad26.COV2.S vaccination and SARS-CoV-2 variants. Libraries were prepared by immunoSEQ multiplex PCR; TCRdb keeps only in-frame clonotypes and omits some of them. The sample lists hundreds of thousands of clones, roughly nine tenths occurring once. On this clone itself: Its antigen is currently unknown. The sample contains more than one DNA sequence encoding this CDR3.

The study's findings and limits: Vaccine recipients and placebo recipients showed similar non-spike TCR breadth. The TCR breadth and depth analyses may have produced an underestimate of total T cell responses. There was reportedly substantial breadth in spike-specific CD8+ and CD4+ T cell responses after vaccination.

With V trimmed by 3 bases and J by 4 bases, 2 bases remained unmatched. Germline assignment: CDR1 SEHNR and CDR2 FQNEAQ (reference sequence). This CDR3 has 14 residues. The chain carries TRBV7-9 and TRBJ1-1; 10 bases map to TRBD1. The receptor was isolated from a human donor who had recovered from COVID-19. The source material was peripheral blood, sampled after recovery from COVID-19. The CDR3 DNA sequence: TGTGCCAGCAGCTTGACAGGGGGCGTCACTGAAGCTTTCTTT. It translates to CASSLTGGVTEAFF.